This is a list of T cell receptor beta chains from one sample in a study of blood T cell repertoires in COVID-19. Produced via immunoSEQ multiplex PCR; TCRdb's table is partial and in-frame only. This sample has about 300,000 clones; 88% occur once, and the top ten carry over 8%. Input material: peripheral blood. These receptors were collected from a young man with active or convalescent COVID-19. Each CDR3 is given with its conserved first and last residue. Some rows have no size entry. The others give once, few or many, or a class for an expanded clone.

cdr3_length: 14; clone_size: .; v_call: TRBV7-2; cdr3_aa: CASSMTGLSYEQYF
cdr3_length: 15; clone_size: .; v_call: TRBV3-1/TRBV3-2; cdr3_aa: CASSPGGPSGNTIYF
cdr3_length: 16; clone_size: .; v_call: TRBV4-1; cdr3_aa: CASSLSPGQDNSPLHF
cdr3_length: 14; clone_size: .; v_call: TRBV7-9; cdr3_aa: CASTTGATVYGYTF
cdr3_length: 15; clone_size: .; v_call: TRBV9; cdr3_aa: CASSDGTTNTGELFF
cdr3_length: 15; clone_size: .; v_call: TRBV3-1/TRBV3-2; cdr3_aa: CASSQGQGAWNEQFF
cdr3_length: 12; clone_size: .; v_call: TRBV12-3/TRBV12-4; cdr3_aa: CASSPDTGELFF
cdr3_length: 13; clone_size: .; v_call: TRBV27; cdr3_aa: CASCRREQETQYF
cdr3_length: 16; clone_size: .; v_call: TRBV4-1; cdr3_aa: CASSQEGDRANTEAFF
cdr3_length: 14; clone_size: .; v_call: TRBV5-6; cdr3_aa: CASSFGQGRDTIYF
cdr3_length: 15; clone_size: .; v_call: TRBV11-2; cdr3_aa: CASRDSGAVGYGYTF
cdr3_length: 11; clone_size: .; v_call: TRBV2; cdr3_aa: CAILAGAEQFF
cdr3_length: 16; clone_size: .; v_call: TRBV5-4; cdr3_aa: CASSPTPAGSTDTQYF
cdr3_length: 16; clone_size: few; v_call: TRBV4-2; cdr3_aa: CASSQDLRDSKNIQYF
cdr3_length: 18; clone_size: few; v_call: TRBV6-4; cdr3_aa: CASSDSTGGGSGANVLTF
cdr3_length: 15; clone_size: .; v_call: TRBV9; cdr3_aa: CASSGGLAYTGELFF
cdr3_length: 16; clone_size: .; v_call: TRBV5-1; cdr3_aa: CASSFRGGVSTDTQYF
cdr3_length: 14; clone_size: once; v_call: TRBV10-3; cdr3_aa: CAISEGQTQETQYF
cdr3_length: 15; clone_size: .; v_call: TRBV18; cdr3_aa: CASSKILGVTYEQYF
cdr3_length: 17; clone_size: .; v_call: TRBV18; cdr3_aa: CASSPPGTGPPLYEQYF
cdr3_length: 16; clone_size: .; v_call: TRBV3-1/TRBV3-2; cdr3_aa: CASSQERLARADTQYF
cdr3_length: 15; clone_size: .; v_call: TRBV9; cdr3_aa: CASSVDLSGANVPTF